This T cell receptor beta chain was identified during a study of blood T cells in healthy people across ages. The study's findings and limits: Comparison with aged donors showed that long-lived donors had more naive CD4+ cells and higher diversity.

The V gene end was trimmed by 0 bases and the J gene end by 10 bases; junction bases not matched to a gene: 6. This CDR3 region has 16 residues. CDR1 MGHRA and CDR2 YSYEKL come from the germline V gene. Isolation per sample recovered at least 7 million PBMCs. A second about 7 to 12 cycle PCR used barcoded and J-beta primers. TCRdb recomputed calls from the 5' RACE reads with MiXCR, one row per CDR3 protein. The sample carries 660,000 or so distinct CDR3 sequences, 58% recorded once. Points on this clonotype: What it binds is unknown.

This TCR derives from a man aged 60 to 75 in good health. The sample was blood. V gene TRBV4-1 combines with J gene TRBJ1-6; 10 nucleotides agree with TRBD1. The CDR3 sequence is CASSQDRGTGDSPLHF. DNA for the CDR3: TGCGCCAGCAGCCAAGATCGAGGGACAGGGGACTCACCCCTCCACTTT.